Detailed here is one T cell receptor (beta chain). The sample originates from a study of T cell responses to AZD1222 COVID-19 vaccine. V was trimmed by 3 bases and J by 3 bases, leaving 15 bases between them. The CDR3 loop spans 15 amino acids. Germline CDR1 is LNHDA and CDR2 is SQIVND (reference sequence). Using immunoSEQ multiplex PCR, the repertoire was profiled, and TCRdb retains in-frame clones only, with some absent. Counted here are some 140,000 clones, under 95% occurring once; the ten biggest clones make up approximately 2%. The TCR sequence derives from an adult in good health. The sequences come from peripheral blood, collected on day 0 of AZD1222 vaccination. This chain uses TRBV19 with TRBJ2-7; D possibly corresponds to TRBD1 (6 bases). The CDR3 sequence: CASSISGGWGYEQYF. CDR3 DNA sequence: TGTGCCAGTAGTATCTCTGGGGGCTGGGGCTACGAGCAGTACTTC.